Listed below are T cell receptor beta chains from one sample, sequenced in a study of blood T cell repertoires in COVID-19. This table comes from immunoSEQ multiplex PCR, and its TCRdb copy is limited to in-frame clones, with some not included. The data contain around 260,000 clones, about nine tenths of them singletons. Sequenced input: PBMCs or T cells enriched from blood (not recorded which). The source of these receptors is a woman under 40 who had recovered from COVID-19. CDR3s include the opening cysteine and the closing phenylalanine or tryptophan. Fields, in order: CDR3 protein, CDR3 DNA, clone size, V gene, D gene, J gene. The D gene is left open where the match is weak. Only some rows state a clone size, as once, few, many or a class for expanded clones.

CDR3 protein: CASSFGIGVNTEAFF; CDR3 DNA: TGTGCCAGCAGTTTTGGTATAGGGGTGAACACTGAAGCTTTCTTT; clone size: -; V gene: TRBV27; D gene: -; J gene: TRBJ1-1
CDR3 protein: CASETYRLGLAGKTQYF; CDR3 DNA: TGTGCCAGCGAGACGTATCGCCTAGGACTAGCGGGAAAGACGCAGTATTTT; clone size: -; V gene: TRBV21-1; D gene: -; J gene: TRBJ2-3
CDR3 protein: CASSQLRTSGTEQYF; CDR3 DNA: TGTGCCAGCAGCCAACTCCGGACTAGCGGGACCGAGCAGTACTTC; clone size: -; V gene: TRBV3-1/TRBV3-2; D gene: TRBD2; J gene: TRBJ2-7
CDR3 protein: CASSPTGGTEAFF; CDR3 DNA: TGTGCCAGCAGCCCCACAGGGGGCACTGAAGCTTTCTTT; clone size: -; V gene: TRBV7-9; D gene: TRBD1; J gene: TRBJ1-1
CDR3 protein: CASSPDNNEQFF; CDR3 DNA: TGCGCCAGCAGCCCGGACAACAATGAGCAGTTCTTC; clone size: -; V gene: TRBV5-1; D gene: -; J gene: TRBJ2-1
CDR3 protein: CASQPRWDSSSYNEQFF; CDR3 DNA: TGTGCCAGCCAACCCAGGTGGGACAGCAGCTCCTACAATGAGCAGTTCTTC; clone size: -; V gene: TRBV27; D gene: TRBD1; J gene: TRBJ2-1
CDR3 protein: CASSLRVGAKWTPLHF; CDR3 DNA: TGTGCCAGCAGTTTACGGGTAGGGGCCAAGTGGACACCCCTCCACTTT; clone size: -; V gene: TRBV27; D gene: -; J gene: TRBJ1-6
CDR3 protein: CSVPDSKNYNEQFF; CDR3 DNA: TGCAGCGTGCCCGACTCGAAGAACTACAATGAGCAGTTCTTC; clone size: -; V gene: TRBV29-1; D gene: -; J gene: TRBJ2-1
CDR3 protein: CASSFGESGANVLTF; CDR3 DNA: TGTGCCAGCAGTTTCGGAGAATCTGGGGCCAACGTCCTGACTTTC; clone size: -; V gene: TRBV6-2/TRBV6-3; D gene: -; J gene: TRBJ2-6
CDR3 protein: CASSGGGTETQYF; CDR3 DNA: TGTGCCAGCAGCGGGGGGGGTACAGAGACCCAGTACTTC; clone size: once; V gene: TRBV6-5; D gene: TRBD2; J gene: TRBJ2-5
CDR3 protein: CASSRPETASPLHF; CDR3 DNA: TGCGCCAGCAGCAGGCCCGAGACAGCCTCACCCCTCCACTTT; clone size: -; V gene: TRBV5-1; D gene: -; J gene: TRBJ1-6
CDR3 protein: CASSLWLTGSGNTIYF; CDR3 DNA: TGTGCCAGCAGTTTATGGTTGACAGGTTCTGGAAACACCATATATTTT; clone size: -; V gene: TRBV28; D gene: -; J gene: TRBJ1-3
CDR3 protein: CSAAPRAGTDTQYF; CDR3 DNA: TGCAGCGCCGCCCCCAGGGCTGGCACAGATACGCAGTATTTT; clone size: once; V gene: TRBV29-1; D gene: -; J gene: TRBJ2-3
CDR3 protein: CASSPEDKSTGELFF; CDR3 DNA: TGTGCCAGCTCACCAGAGGACAAGAGCACCGGGGAGCTGTTTTTT; clone size: -; V gene: TRBV18; D gene: -; J gene: TRBJ2-2
CDR3 protein: CASSQGTSSTYEQYF; CDR3 DNA: TGTGCCAGCAGCCAGGGTACTAGCTCTACCTACGAGCAGTACTTC; clone size: -; V gene: TRBV7-2; D gene: -; J gene: TRBJ2-7
CDR3 protein: CASSHGLAGPSSYEQYF; CDR3 DNA: TGTGCCAGCAGCCATGGACTAGCGGGACCGAGCTCCTACGAGCAGTACTTC; clone size: -; V gene: TRBV7-2; D gene: TRBD2; J gene: TRBJ2-7
CDR3 protein: CASSEDRLGNTGELFF; CDR3 DNA: TGTGCCAGCAGTGAGGACAGGCTAGGGAACACCGGGGAGCTGTTTTTT; clone size: -; V gene: TRBV25-1; D gene: TRBD1; J gene: TRBJ2-2
CDR3 protein: CASSLAAGGQPQHF; CDR3 DNA: TGTGCCAGCAGCTTAGCGGCAGGGGGTCAGCCCCAGCATTTT; clone size: -; V gene: TRBV7-2; D gene: TRBD1; J gene: TRBJ1-5
CDR3 protein: CASSSTGTGIFSPLHF; CDR3 DNA: TGTGCCAGCAGCTCTACCGGGACAGGGATTTTTTCACCCCTCCACTTT; clone size: -; V gene: TRBV28; D gene: TRBD1; J gene: TRBJ1-6
CDR3 protein: CTSSQDVDRASPLHF; CDR3 DNA: TGCACCAGCAGCCAAGACGTGGACAGGGCTTCACCCCTCCACTTT; clone size: few; V gene: TRBV1; D gene: -; J gene: TRBJ1-6
CDR3 protein: CASSLRNNNEQFF; CDR3 DNA: TGTGCCAGCAGCCTCAGGAACAACAATGAGCAGTTCTTC; clone size: -; V gene: TRBV11-3; D gene: -; J gene: TRBJ2-1
CDR3 protein: CASSYRDSNSPLHF; CDR3 DNA: TGTGCCAGCAGTTACCGGGACAGCAATTCACCCCTCCACTTT; clone size: -; V gene: TRBV6-5; D gene: TRBD1; J gene: TRBJ1-6
CDR3 protein: CASSLVSSATSTDTQYF; CDR3 DNA: TGTGCCAGCAGCTTAGTGTCTAGCGCAACTAGCACAGATACGCAGTATTTT; clone size: -; V gene: TRBV11-2; D gene: -; J gene: TRBJ2-3
CDR3 protein: CASSTLPGSNTEAFF; CDR3 DNA: TGTGCCAGCTCAACACTACCGGGGTCGAACACTGAAGCTTTCTTT; clone size: -; V gene: TRBV18; D gene: -; J gene: TRBJ1-1
CDR3 protein: CATGTRGTGTSGRYRTDTQYF; CDR3 DNA: TGTGCCACCGGGACCCGAGGGACAGGGACTAGCGGGAGGTATAGGACAGATACGCAGTATTTT; clone size: -; V gene: TRBV15; D gene: TRBD2; J gene: TRBJ2-3
CDR3 protein: CASSRRDSYTGELFF; CDR3 DNA: TGTGCCAGCAGCCGCCGGGACAGCTACACCGGGGAGCTGTTTTTT; clone size: once; V gene: TRBV28; D gene: TRBD1; J gene: TRBJ2-2
CDR3 protein: CASSISGRETQYF; CDR3 DNA: TGTGCCAGTAGTATTTCGGGGAGAGAGACCCAGTACTTC; clone size: -; V gene: TRBV19; D gene: -; J gene: TRBJ2-5
CDR3 protein: CASSNRNTEAFF; CDR3 DNA: TGTGCCAGTAGTAACAGGAACACTGAAGCTTTCTTT; clone size: -; V gene: TRBV19; D gene: -; J gene: TRBJ1-1